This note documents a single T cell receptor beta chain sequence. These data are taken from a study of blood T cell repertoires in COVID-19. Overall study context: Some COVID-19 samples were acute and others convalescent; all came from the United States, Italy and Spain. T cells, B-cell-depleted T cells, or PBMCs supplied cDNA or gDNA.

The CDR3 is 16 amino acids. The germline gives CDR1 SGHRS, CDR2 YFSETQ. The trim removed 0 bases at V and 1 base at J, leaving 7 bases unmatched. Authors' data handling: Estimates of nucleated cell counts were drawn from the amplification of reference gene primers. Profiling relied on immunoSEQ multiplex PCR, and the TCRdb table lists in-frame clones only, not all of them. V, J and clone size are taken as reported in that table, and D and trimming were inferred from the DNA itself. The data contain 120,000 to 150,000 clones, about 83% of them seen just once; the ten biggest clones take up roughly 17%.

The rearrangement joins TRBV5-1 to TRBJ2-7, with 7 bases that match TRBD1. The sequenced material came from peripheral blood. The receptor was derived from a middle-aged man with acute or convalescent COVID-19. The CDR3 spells CASSLARQGSSYEQYF. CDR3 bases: TGCGCCAGCAGCTTGGCCCGACAGGGCAGTTCCTACGAGCAGTACTTC.